This entry lists 5 T cell receptor beta chains sequenced from one sample in a study of T cell responses to AZD1222 COVID-19 vaccine. Generated by immunoSEQ multiplex PCR, the TCRdb table keeps only in-frame clones and is missing some. Here the sample spans some 200,000 clones, approximately 92% being singletons. The sample was peripheral blood, taken on day 0 of AZD1222 vaccination. The receptors were gathered from an adult in good health.

V is TRBV3-1 (or the pseudogene TRBV3-2) and J is TRBJ1-1, with a weak D call TRBD1 (5 bases). V lost 4 bases to trimming and J lost 5 bases, with 14 bases between them. CDR1 and CDR2 from the germline V gene are LGHDT and YNNKEL (reference sequence). The CDR3 consists of 14 residues. Here the CDR3 DNA reads TGTGCCAGCAGCCCCAGCCTAAGGGGAACTGAAGCTTTCTTT. Its translation: CASSPSLRGTEAFF.

In its sample, this clone was seen a few times. V gene TRBV4-1 combines with J gene TRBJ1-3; 7 bases match TRBD1. V trimming: 1 base; J trimming: 0 bases; junction bases outside the gene matches: 6. Germline V gene sequence: CDR1 MGHRA, CDR2 YSYEKL. The CDR3 loop spans 17 amino acids. CDR3 nucleotide sequence: TGCGCCAGCAGCCAAGGTAGACAGGGAGACTCTGGAAACACCATATATTTT. Translation gives CASSQGRQGDSGNTIYF.

This chain joins TRBV27 and TRBJ1-5, with a possible D match to TRBD1 (6 bases). The CDR3 is made up of 17 amino acids. The ends were cut back, 0 bases at V and 2 bases at J, with 14 bases in the middle. CDR1 MNHEY and CDR2 SMNVEV come from the germline V gene (reference sequence). CDR3 coding DNA: TGTGCCAGCAGTTTATCGGGACAAGTTTTGCGCAATCAGCCCCAGCATTTT. This gives the protein CASSLSGQVLRNQPQHF.

This clone was seen once. The sample contains more than one DNA sequence encoding this CDR3. The chain has TRBV19 and TRBJ1-1; possible D gene TRBD1, 5 bases. V dropped 3 bases and J dropped 1 base, with 6 bases sitting between them. The CDR3 is 13 residues long. Germline V gene sequence: CDR1 LNHDA, CDR2 SQIVND (reference sequence). CDR3 protein: CASSMGGNTEAFF. CDR3 nucleotide sequence: TGTGCCAGTAGTATGGGGGGGAACACTGAAGCTTTCTTT.

The chain combines TRBV11-2 with TRBJ1-4; 8 nucleotides line up with TRBD1. Germline V CDR1 and CDR2: SGHAT, FQNNGV. The J segment lost 4 bases and the V segment lost 5 bases, leaving 6 bases of the junction unmatched. This CDR3 contains 15 residues. CDR3 sequence: CASSSPTGVNEKLFF. CDR3 DNA: TGTGCCAGCAGCAGCCCGACAGGGGTTAATGAAAAACTGTTTTTT. The full variable domain, rest sourced from reference TRBV11-2 and TRBJ1-4, is EAGVAQSPRYKIIEKRQSVAFWCNPISGHATLYWYQQILGQGPKLLIQFQNNGVVDDSQLPKDRFSAERLKGVDSTLKIQPAKLEDSAVYLCASSSPTGVNEKLFFGSGTQLSVL.